This T cell receptor (beta chain) was sequenced in a study of blood T cell repertoires in COVID-19 (dated by TCRdb to the early 2020s). The study in broad terms: Samples from collaborators originated in the United States, Italy and Spain and spanned both the acute and convalescent phases of COVID-19. The material from the prospective study consisted of cDNA or gDNA derived from T cells, B-cell-depleted T cells, or PBMCs. Subjects who had been exposed to COVID-19, were actively infected with it, or had recovered from it provided the deeply sampled blood TCRbeta repertoires that made up the dataset. The repertoires were made available in a free public database intended to serve as a resource for research on the immune response to SARS-CoV-2. Samples came from the ongoing ImmuneRACE study (first 160 participants) plus 1,254 subjects from 6 global collaborators. The sample metadata nearly always contained a de-identified subject ID, COVID-19 status, age in years and sex. Where available, HLA class I and class II types were taken from metadata supplied by the sample provider and were not determined by assay-based typing. The research as a whole found: The quantity of clinical and demographic metadata differed by source and by participant and was supplied without curation.

TCRbeta CDR3 regions were amplified from genomic DNA using the immunoSEQ Assay, a bias-controlled multiplex PCR. The authors' analysis ran thus. The number of nucleated cells in each sample was estimated from the amplification of reference gene primers within the assay. To quantify the absolute abundance of each unique TCRbeta CDR3 rearrangement, sequence reads were collapsed and filtered. For each sample, productive Simpson clonality was calculated by taking the square root of Simpson's diversity index across productive rearrangements. TCRdb provides this immuneACCESS table in a form limited to in-frame rearrangements. Some clones are lacking; in checked studies, under half of them reflect an unresolved V gene, and why the rest are absent is not known. V, J and clone size derive from that table, while D and trimming were established from the DNA sequence. The sample table contains just over 95,000 clones; only one count was recorded for about nine tenths of them. The top ten clonotypes cover 1.7% of the sample.

Each collaborating institution followed its own protocols to collect whole blood in K2EDTA tubes. For TCRbeta analysis, collaborators shipped samples in one of three forms: frozen whole blood, isolated PBMCs, or DNA extracted from either of those sample types. There are a few counts of this clone. The clone's antigen remains unknown. Per-base quality was not reported, and no clone a single base away is much larger than it. A distance of 11 bases separates the germline ends of V and J, which lose 0 bases and 3 bases respectively. From cysteine to phenylalanine, the CDR3 is 14 amino acids long. Only the CDR3 region is kept as DNA, spanning 42 bases read in frame from base 1. In the germline V gene (reference sequence), CDR1 corresponds to GTSNPN and CDR2 to SVGIG.

The sequence came from a man in his sixties with acute or convalescent COVID-19. The chain is made from TRBV30 and TRBJ1-1; TRBD1 could be the D gene, as 5 bases match. Specimen: peripheral blood. The sequence in DNA is TGTGCCTGGAGTGTACGAGGAGGGGACACTGAAGCTTTCTTT. It translates to CAWSVRGGDTEAFF.